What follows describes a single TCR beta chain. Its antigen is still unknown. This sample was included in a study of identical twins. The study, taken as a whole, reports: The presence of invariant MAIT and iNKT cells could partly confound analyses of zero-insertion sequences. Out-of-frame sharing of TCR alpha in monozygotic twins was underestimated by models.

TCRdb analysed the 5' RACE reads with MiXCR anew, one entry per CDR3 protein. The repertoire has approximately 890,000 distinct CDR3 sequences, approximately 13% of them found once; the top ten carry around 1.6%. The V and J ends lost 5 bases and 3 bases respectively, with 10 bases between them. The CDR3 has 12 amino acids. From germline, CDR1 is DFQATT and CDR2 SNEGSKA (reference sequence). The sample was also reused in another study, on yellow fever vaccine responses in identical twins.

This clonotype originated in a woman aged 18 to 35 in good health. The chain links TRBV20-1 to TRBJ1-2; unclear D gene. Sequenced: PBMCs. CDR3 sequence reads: CSARREDYGYTF. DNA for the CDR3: TGCAGTGCTCGACGGGAGGACTATGGCTACACCTTC.